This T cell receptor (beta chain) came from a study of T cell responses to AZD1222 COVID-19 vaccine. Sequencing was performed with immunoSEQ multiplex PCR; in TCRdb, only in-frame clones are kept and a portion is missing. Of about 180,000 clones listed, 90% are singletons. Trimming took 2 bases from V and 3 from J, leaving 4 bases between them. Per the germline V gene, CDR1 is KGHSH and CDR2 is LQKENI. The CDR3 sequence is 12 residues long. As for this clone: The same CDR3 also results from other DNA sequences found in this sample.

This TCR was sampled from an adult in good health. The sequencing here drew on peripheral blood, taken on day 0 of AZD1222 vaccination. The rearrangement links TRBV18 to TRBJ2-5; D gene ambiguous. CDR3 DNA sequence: TGTGCCAGCTCACCAGAAGAAGAGACCCAGTACTTC. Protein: CASSPEEETQYF.